One sample yielded the 17 T cell receptor beta chains listed below, sequenced in a study of shared clonotypes between healthy human individuals. This table comes from immunoSEQ multiplex PCR, and its TCRdb copy is limited to in-frame clones, with some not included. The profile shows roughly 300,000 clones, around 90% of them singletons. The sequencing sample was made of memory CD8+ T cells sorted from blood. Subset meaning: CD45RO+ cells pooled with CCR7-negative TemRA cells. The origin of the receptors is a man between 18 and 29 years old in good health.

The chain carries TRBV27 and TRBJ2-1; D is unclear. The CDR3 covers 15 residues. V was shortened by 3 bases and J by 0 bases, with 9 bases between the two germline ends. Germline CDR1 and CDR2: MNHEY and SMNVEV (reference sequence). The CDR3 spells CASSFTSSSYNEQFF. The CDR3 DNA reads as TGTGCCAGCAGTTTCACGTCGTCCTCCTACAATGAGCAGTTCTTC.

The CDR3 region has the DNA TGTGCCAGCAATGGAGACTCCTACGAGCAGTACTTC. Its protein is CASNGDSYEQYF. The chain has TRBV6-1 and TRBJ2-5; no definite D call. The end of the DNA fits TRBJ2-7 better, so the J call may be wrong. The germline CDR1 and CDR2 sequences are MNHNS and SASEGT. This CDR3 is built from 12 residues.

This clone was seen a handful of times. The chain has TRBV5-6 and TRBJ1-2; the match to TRBD1 covers 7 bases. Germline trimming cut 0 bases from V and 0 bases from J; bases unmatched to any gene: 5. Germline lookup yields CDR1 SGHDT and CDR2 YYEEEE. CDR3 size: 16 residues. The CDR3 DNA reads TGTGCCAGCAGCTTGGTCTGGACAGGATCTAACTATGGCTACACCTTC. Amino acids: CASSLVWTGSNYGYTF. Based on the CDR3 plus reference TRBV5-6 and TRBJ1-2, the full variable domain is DAGVTQSPTHLIKTRGQQVTLRCSPKSGHDTVSWYQQALGQGPQFIFQYYEEEERQRGNFPDRFSGHQFPNYSSELNVNALLLGDSALYLCASSLVWTGSNYGYTFGSGTRLTVV.

The V gene is TRBV27, the J gene TRBJ2-7; D unresolved. The V and J ends lost 3 bases and 1 base respectively, with 16 bases between them. This CDR3 comprises 16 residues. The germline gives CDR1 MNHEY, CDR2 SMNVEV (reference sequence). CDR3 in amino acids: CASSFSVGERSYEQYF. In DNA form, the CDR3 reads TGTGCCAGCAGTTTCAGTGTCGGAGAAAGGTCCTACGAGCAGTACTTC.

In its sample, this clone was seen a few times. This chain joins TRBV11-2 and TRBJ2-7, with D unresolved. Germline CDR1 and CDR2: SGHAT and FQNNGV. CDR3 size: 11 residues. V was trimmed by 1 base and J by 5 bases, leaving 3 bases between them. The CDR3 DNA is TGTGCCAGCAGCTTAGGGCACGAGCAGTACTTC. Translating it yields CASSLGHEQYF.

The chain joins TRBV7-2 to TRBJ2-5, with D unresolved. Trimming removed 1 base from V and 9 bases from J, with 12 bases in between. Germline V gene data show CDR1 as SGHTA and CDR2 as FQGNSA. The CDR3 length is 13 residues. The CDR3 sequence: CASSLEAPSAQYF. The CDR3 region has the DNA TGTGCCAGCAGCTTAGAGGCCCCCTCGGCCCAGTACTTC.

The J gene is TRBJ1-5, the V gene TRBV28; D call uncertain. The V end was cut by 6 bases, the J end by 3 bases, with 6 bases between. The CDR3 sequence is 12 residues long. Germline V lookup: CDR1 MDHEN, CDR2 SYDVKM. CDR3 DNA: TGTGCCAGCAGGGGGATCAATCAGCCCCAGCATTTT. Translated, it gives CASRGINQPQHF.

This clone was seen a single time. The chain combines TRBV6-1 with TRBJ2-7; tentatively, D is TRBD2 (5 bases). Trimming removed 1 base at V and 2 bases at J, with 12 bases between. Germline CDR1 MNHNS, CDR2 SASEGT. This CDR3 has 15 residues. As DNA, the CDR3 is TGTGCCAGCAGTGAAGGCGGGTGGGCCCCCTACGAGCAGTACTTC. Its protein product is CASSEGGWAPYEQYF.

This chain links TRBV19 with TRBJ2-7; 7 nucleotides line up with TRBD1. The CDR3 contains 13 residues. V trimming: 5 bases; J trimming: 3 bases; junction bases outside the gene matches: 4. Germline loops: CDR1 LNHDA, CDR2 SQIVND (reference sequence). For the CDR3, the DNA is TGTGCCAGTAGTGTAGGGGGCAGCTACGAGCAGTACTTC. This translates into CASSVGGSYEQYF.

This chain connects TRBV10-3 to TRBJ1-2; perhaps TRBD1 as D (6 bases). The CDR3 runs 15 residues. Germline V gene data show CDR1 as ENHRY and CDR2 as SYGVKD. V dropped 3 bases and J dropped 4 bases, with 15 bases sitting between them. CDR3 in DNA: TGTGCCATCAGTGATGTACAGGGTAGATCCTATGGCTACACCTTC. Translation: CAISDVQGRSYGYTF.

The chain has TRBV5-4 and TRBJ2-7, with D perhaps matching TRBD2 (6 bases). V gave up 4 bases and J gave up 7 bases, with 18 bases separating them. This CDR3 has 14 amino acids. In germline, CDR1 is SGHNT, CDR2 YYREEE (reference sequence). CDR3 coding DNA: TGTGCCAGCAGCATCGGCTCCCTCGGGGGTGAGCAGTACTTC. Amino acid sequence: CASSIGSLGGEQYF.

This chain connects TRBV7-8 to TRBJ2-6; TRBD1 matches at 10 bases. The V gene's germline CDR1 is SGHVS and CDR2 FQNEAQ. V gave up 0 bases and J gave up 1 base; unmatched junction bases: 3. The CDR3 runs 18 residues. CDR3 nucleotides: TGTGCCAGCAGCTTAGCGGGGACAGGGGAATCTGGGGCCAACGTCCTGACTTTC. It yields the protein CASSLAGTGESGANVLTF.

The chain has TRBV28 and TRBJ1-3; D remains unclear. The germline V gene has CDR1 MDHEN and CDR2 SYDVKM. V was shortened by 3 bases and J by 4 bases, with 7 bases between the two germline ends. The CDR3 is 13 amino acids. The CDR3 loop reads CASSFSVGNTIYF. CDR3 nucleotides: TGTGCCAGCAGTTTTTCGGTGGGAAACACCATATATTTT.

Only one count was recorded for this clone. The V gene is TRBV6-1, the J gene TRBJ1-6; 7 bases line up with TRBD1. Per the germline V gene, CDR1 is MNHNS and CDR2 is SASEGT. This CDR3 is 13 amino acids long. J gave up 9 bases and V 7 bases, and 6 bases lay outside the gene matches. CDR3 coding DNA: TGTGCCAGCAAGAAGGGACAGTCTTCACCCCTCCACTTT. It encodes CASKKGQSSPLHF.

V is TRBV6-6 and J is TRBJ2-7; D is unclear. With 0 bases removed from V and 6 bases from J, the gap between germline ends came to 6 bases. The CDR3 loop spans 12 amino acids. Germline CDR1 is MNHNY and CDR2 is SVGAGI (reference sequence). CDR3 residues: CASSYSGFEQYF. The CDR3 DNA reads TGTGCCAGCAGTTACTCAGGGTTCGAGCAGTACTTC.

This clone is labeled medium-sized (0.01 to 0.1%). The same CDR3 arises from other DNA sequences in this sample as well. The gene calls are TRBV27 and TRBJ2-7, with D perhaps matching TRBD2 (6 bases). Germline values: CDR1 MNHEY, CDR2 SMNVEV (reference sequence). Trimming left V 3 bases short and J 2 bases short, with 11 bases between. This CDR3 is built from 14 residues. The CDR3 coding sequence is TGTGCCAGCAGTTTCGGAGCGGGTACCTACGAGCAGTACTTC. Its protein product is CASSFGAGTYEQYF.

The chain carries TRBV29-1 and TRBJ1-1, with 7 bases aligning to TRBD1. Unmatched junction bases numbered 4, after V lost 6 bases and J lost 0 bases. This CDR3 comprises 13 residues. Germline V gene sequence: CDR1 SQVTM, CDR2 ANQGSEA. The CDR3 DNA is TGCAGCGTGACAGACAGGGTGAACACTGAAGCTTTCTTT. It encodes CSVTDRVNTEAFF.